This TCR beta chain was profiled in a study of neurological immune-mediated disorders. This clonotype was found many times. Its antigen remains unidentified. Each sorted-subset library came from approximately 940,000 CD4+ or CD8+ T cells. The cDNA was synthesized by means of template-switch 5'RACE, which was carried out with 10-nucleotide random UMIs. TCRdb re-called the 5' RACE reads through MiXCR, storing one row per CDR3 protein. The profile shows some 10,000 distinct CDR3 sequences, approximately 24% of them singletons. Study outcomes and limitations: No sharing of CDR3 amino acid sequences was observed among expanded clones across subjects, suggesting private repertoires in all groups.

The germline V gene has CDR1 SGDLS and CDR2 YYNGEE. V was shortened by 0 bases and J by 4 bases, with 10 bases between the two germline ends. CDR3 length equals 14 residues. Material: CD8+ T cells from blood. This TCR derives from a middle-aged woman with multiple sclerosis. The genes are TRBV9 and TRBJ1-2, with a possible D match to TRBD1 (6 bases). CDR3 nucleotides: TGTGCCAGCAGCGTAGCAGGGGTCCCCTATGGCTACACCTTC. This codes for CASSVAGVPYGYTF.